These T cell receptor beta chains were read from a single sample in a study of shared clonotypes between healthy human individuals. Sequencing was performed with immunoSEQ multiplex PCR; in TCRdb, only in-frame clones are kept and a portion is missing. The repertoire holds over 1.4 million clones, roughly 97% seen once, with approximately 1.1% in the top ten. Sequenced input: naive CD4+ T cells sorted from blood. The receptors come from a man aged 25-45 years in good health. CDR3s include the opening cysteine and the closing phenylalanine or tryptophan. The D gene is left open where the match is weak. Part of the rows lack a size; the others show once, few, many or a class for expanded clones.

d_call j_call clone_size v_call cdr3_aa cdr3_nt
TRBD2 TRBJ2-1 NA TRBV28 CASSTRSRLALYNEQFF TGTGCCAGCAGTACAAGATCTCGACTAGCGCTTTACAATGAGCAGTTCTTC
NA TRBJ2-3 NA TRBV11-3 CASSLQGSDTQYF TGTGCCAGCAGCTTACAGGGGTCAGATACGCAGTATTTT
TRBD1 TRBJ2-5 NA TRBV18 CASSPDRTETQYF TGTGCCAGCTCACCGGACAGGACAGAGACCCAGTACTTC
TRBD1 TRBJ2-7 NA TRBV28 CASSLRWAGTGSSEQYF TGTGCCAGCAGTTTAAGGTGGGCCGGGACAGGGTCTTCCGAGCAGTACTTC
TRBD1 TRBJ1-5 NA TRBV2 CATKGQHNQPQHF TGTGCCACGAAGGGACAGCACAATCAGCCCCAGCATTTT
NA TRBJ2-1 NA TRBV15 CATSRPQPGLQFF TGTGCCACCAGCAGACCACAGCCCGGCCTCCAGTTCTTC
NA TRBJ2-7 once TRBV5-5 CASSFRVGTTVEQYF TGTGCCAGCAGCTTCCGAGTAGGGACAACAGTCGAGCAGTACTTC
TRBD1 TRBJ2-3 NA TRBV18 CASSQTQGDTDTQYF TGTGCCAGCTCACAGACACAGGGGGACACAGATACGCAGTATTTT
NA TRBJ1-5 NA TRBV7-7 CASSLDRGQPQHF TGTGCCAGCAGCTTGGATCGGGGTCAGCCCCAGCATTTT
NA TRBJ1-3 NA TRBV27 CASSFLGGNTIYF TGTGCCAGCAGTTTCTTGGGTGGAAACACCATATATTTT
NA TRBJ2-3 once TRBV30 CAWSKDTTSTDTQYF TGTGCCTGGAGTAAGGACACGACTAGCACAGATACGCAGTATTTT
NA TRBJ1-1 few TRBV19 CASSIQGLNTEAFF TGTGCCAGTAGTATACAGGGCTTGAACACTGAAGCTTTCTTT
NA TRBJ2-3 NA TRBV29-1 CSVVAGPADTQYF TGCAGCGTTGTTGCGGGACCCGCAGATACGCAGTATTTT
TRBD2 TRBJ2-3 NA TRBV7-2 CASSLQSREAGDTQYF TGTGCCAGCAGCTTACAATCGCGGGAGGCTGGAGATACGCAGTATTTT